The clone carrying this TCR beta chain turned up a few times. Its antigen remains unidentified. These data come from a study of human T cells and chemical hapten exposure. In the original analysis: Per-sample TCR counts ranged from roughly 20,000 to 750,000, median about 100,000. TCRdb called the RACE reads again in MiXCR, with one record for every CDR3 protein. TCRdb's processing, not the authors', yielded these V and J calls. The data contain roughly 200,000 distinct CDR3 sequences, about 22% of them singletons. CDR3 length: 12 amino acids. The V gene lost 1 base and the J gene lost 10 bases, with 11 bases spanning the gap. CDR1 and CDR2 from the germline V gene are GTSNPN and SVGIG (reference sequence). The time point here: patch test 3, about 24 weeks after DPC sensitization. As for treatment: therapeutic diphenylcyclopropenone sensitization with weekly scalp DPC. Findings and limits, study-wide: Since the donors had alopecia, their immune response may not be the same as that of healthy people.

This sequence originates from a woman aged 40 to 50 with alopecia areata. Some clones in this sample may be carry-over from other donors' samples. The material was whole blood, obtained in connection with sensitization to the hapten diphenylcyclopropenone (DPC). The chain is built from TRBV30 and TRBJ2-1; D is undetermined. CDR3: CAWSASLGEQFF. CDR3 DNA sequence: TGTGCCTGGAGTGCCTCCCTTGGGGAGCAGTTCTTC.